The 17 T cell receptor beta chains below come from one sample, sequenced in a study of T cell repertoires in cytomegalovirus infection. TCRdb reprocessed the reads via MiXCR and lists one record per CDR3 protein. The top ten clones hold over 10% of a sample with more than 400,000 distinct CDR3 sequences, 26% of them seen once. Material for sequencing was PBMCs. The receptor source for this set is a human donor in good health (CMV status not recorded). Some clones in this sample may be carry-over from other donors' samples.

Ten or more counts support this clonotype. V is TRBV7-4 and J is TRBJ1-2, with TRBD1 matching 11 bases. The V segment lost 4 bases and the J segment 9 bases; nucleotides outside the gene matches: 10. CDR1 and CDR2 (germline): SGHVT, SQSDAQ. The CDR3 runs 15 residues. The CDR3 protein is CASSSPRDRGECYTF. CDR3 sequence (DNA): TGTGCCAGCAGCTCCCCCCGGGACAGGGGGGAGTGCTACACCTTC.

The chain recombines TRBV20-1 with TRBJ1-1; D unclear. The CDR3 totals 12 residues. V lost 2 bases and J 2 bases, leaving 6 bases between the germline ends. Germline values: CDR1 DFQATT, CDR2 SNEGSKA (reference sequence). CDR3 amino acids: CSARSPNTEAFF. The CDR3, as DNA: TGCAGTGCTAGAAGTCCCAACACTGAAGCTTTCTTT.

V and J are TRBV12-3 or TRBV12-4 and TRBJ2-7, with 7 bases identical to TRBD2. With 7 bases clipped from V and 3 bases from J, the junction kept 9 bases outside the gene matches. The CDR3 totals 14 residues. The CDR3, as DNA: TGTGCCAGCACCCCACCAGCGGGAATCTACGAGCAGTACGTC. This sequence encodes CASTPPAGIYEQYV.

This clonotype has just a few counts. The chain recombines TRBV15 with TRBJ2-1, with 10 nucleotides matching TRBD1. Germline V gene sequence: CDR1 LNHNV, CDR2 YYDKDF (reference sequence). V dropped 2 bases and J dropped 9; count of bases not matched to a gene: 4. The CDR3 has 14 residues. CDR3: CATSRKDRGSEQFF. CDR3 bases: TGTGCCACCAGCAGAAAGGACAGGGGGAGTGAGCAGTTCTTC.

The V and J genes are TRBV7-6 and TRBJ1-2, with TRBD1 matching 12 bases. The CDR3 consists of 15 residues. Germline V lookup: CDR1 SGHVS, CDR2 FNYEAQ. J gave up 8 bases and V 1 base, and 5 bases lay outside the gene matches. The CDR3 DNA reads as TGTGCCAGCAGCTTAGAGGGACAGGGGGCTGGGGGCTACACCTTC. Amino acid sequence: CASSLEGQGAGGYTF. Using reference TRBV7-6 and TRBJ1-2 for the parts outside the CDR3, the full variable domain is GAGVSQSPRYKVTKRGQDVALRCDPISGHVSLYWYRQALGQGPEFLTYFNYEAQQDKSGLPNDRFSAERPEGSISTLTIQRTEQRDSAMYRCASSLEGQGAGGYTFGSGTRLTVV.

This clonotype has just a few counts. CDR3 nucleotide sequence: TGTGCCACCGTGGGACAGGGGGTTTTAGAGACCCAGTACTTC. Its protein is CATVGQGVLETQYF. The chain employs TRBV7-9 and TRBJ2-5; 11 nucleotides match TRBD1. CDR1 is SEHNR, CDR2 FQNEAQ, per germline (reference sequence). The CDR3 contains 14 residues. The V and J ends lost 10 bases and 4 bases, in that order; junction bases with no gene match: 8.

The rearrangement joins TRBV7-4 to TRBJ2-1, with 8 bases that match TRBD1. Germline-derived CDR1 and CDR2 are SGHVT and SQSDAQ. CDR3 size: 14 residues. The junction had 7 bases not matched to a gene; V was cut back by 6 bases and J by 6 bases. The DNA of the CDR3 is TGTGCCAGCAGGGCCCAGGGGGCTAGCAATGAGCAGTTCTTC. This codes for CASRAQGASNEQFF.

The chain employs TRBV4-1 and TRBJ2-3; 14 bases match TRBD2. Trimming removed 4 bases from V and 3 bases from J; junction bases left unmatched: 12. From germline, CDR1 is MGHRA and CDR2 YSYEKL. The CDR3 is 19 amino acids. CDR3 residues: CASSLRLAGGPRATDTQYF. CDR3 DNA: TGCGCCAGCAGCCTTAGACTAGCGGGAGGGCCCCGCGCGACAGATACGCAGTATTTT.

This clonotype was detected many times. The chain employs TRBV7-2 and TRBJ2-3; 10 bases agree with TRBD2. CDR1 is SGHTA, CDR2 FQGNSA, per germline. The V gene end was trimmed by 5 bases and the J gene end by 4 bases; junction bases not matched to a gene: 3. CDR3 size: 14 residues. The CDR3 sequence is CASSLSGRSDTQYF. CDR3 coding DNA: TGTGCCAGCAGCCTTAGCGGGAGGTCAGATACGCAGTATTTT.

The rearrangement links TRBV11-1 to TRBJ2-3, with unresolved D. The germline gives CDR1 SGHAT, CDR2 FQDESV (reference sequence). V gave up 0 bases and J gave up 4 bases, with 5 bases separating them. The CDR3 is 13 amino acids. The CDR3 DNA reads TGTGCCAGCAGCTTAGCGCATGCAGATACGCAGTATTTT. Translated: CASSLAHADTQYF.

This CDR3 reads CASSLVGHSQETQYF. Here the CDR3 DNA reads TGTGCCAGCAGCTTAGTGGGGCACTCACAAGAGACCCAGTACTTC. The rearrangement joins TRBV7-2 to TRBJ2-5; D is possibly TRBD1 (5 bases). Trimming stripped 1 base from V and 2 bases from J, with 11 bases between. The CDR3 runs to 15 residues. Germline V gene lookup returns CDR1 SGHTA and CDR2 FQGNSA. Together with reference TRBV7-2 and TRBJ2-5, the CDR3 gives the full variable domain: GAGVSQSPSNKVTEKGKDVELRCDPISGHTALYWYRQSLGQGLEFLIYFQGNSAPDKSGLPSDRFSAERTGGSVSTLTIQRTQQEDSAVYLCASSLVGHSQETQYFGPGTRLLVL.

The V gene is TRBV6-2 or TRBV6-3, the J gene TRBJ2-5; the match to TRBD1 covers 11 bases. The V segment lost 8 bases and the J segment 5 bases; nucleotides outside the gene matches: 10. CDR1 is MNHEY and CDR2 is SVGEGT in the germline V gene. CDR3 size: 15 residues. CDR3 sequence reads: CASAKSGTGGETQYF. DNA for the CDR3: TGTGCCAGCGCCAAATCCGGGACAGGGGGTGAGACCCAGTACTTC.

This clonotype was picked up many times. The J gene is TRBJ2-7, the V gene TRBV12-3 or TRBV12-4, with D tentatively TRBD1 or TRBD2 (6 bases each). The CDR3 is 12 amino acids. V lost 3 bases and J 6 bases, leaving 9 bases between the germline ends. CDR3 sequence: CASSFGGREQYF. CDR3 coding DNA: TGTGCCAGCAGTTTTGGGGGGCGCGAGCAGTACTTC.

This clonotype was detected only a few times. This chain uses TRBV5-6 with TRBJ1-6; 9 bases are shared with TRBD1. Germline CDR1 SGHDT, CDR2 YYEEEE. V shed 6 bases, J shed 7 bases, and the junction held 8 bases outside the gene matches. The CDR3 has 15 amino acids. The CDR3 region has the DNA TGTGCCAGCACCTCGGGGGGACAGGGAAATTCACCCCTCCACTTT. The encoded protein is CASTSGGQGNSPLHF.

The chain has TRBV18 and TRBJ2-7; 7 bases map to TRBD1. With 4 bases clipped from V and 5 bases from J, the junction kept 2 bases outside the gene matches. CDR3 length: 12 residues. From germline, CDR1 is KGHSH and CDR2 LQKENI. The CDR3 here is CASSQDRDEQYV. The CDR3 region has the DNA TGTGCCAGCTCACAAGACAGGGACGAGCAGTACGTC.

This chain joins TRBV4-3 and TRBJ2-1; 7 bases line up with TRBD1. The junction had 15 bases not matched to a gene; V was cut back by 2 bases and J by 8 bases. The germline CDR1 and CDR2 sequences are LGHNA and YSLEER. The CDR3 loop spans 17 amino acids. In DNA, the CDR3 is TGCGCCAGCAGCCAACGATCGGACAGGCGGGCGGGCGATGAGCAGTTCTTC. Translating gives CASSQRSDRRAGDEQFF.

This clonotype was picked up a small number of times. The V gene is TRBV5-4, the J gene TRBJ2-4; either TRBD1 or TRBD2 may supply D (6 bases each). The germline V gene encodes CDR1 SGHNT and CDR2 YYREEE (reference sequence). This CDR3 has 11 residues. V was clipped by 3 bases and J by 13 bases, with 11 bases between them. CDR3 loop: CASSSGAYQYF. The DNA for the CDR3 is TGTGCCAGCAGCTCGGGGGCCTACCAGTACTTC.